This T cell receptor (beta chain) appears in the sequencing data of a study of a mutant IDH1 vaccine in newly diagnosed glioma. Study background: Every participant had undergone radiotherapy, temozolomide, or both before, and most underwent both.

Sequencing used immunoSEQ multiplex PCR; TCRdb keeps in-frame clones, though not all of them. The repertoire holds 60,000 to 85,000 clones, with more than 65% as singletons. The time point denotes: baseline, week 1 (first vaccination visit). Treatment meaning: pre-vaccination baseline after standard-of-care therapy. Points from the study as a whole: Shifts in the top peripheral T cell clonotypes seemed unrelated to pseudoprogression. Vaccine-induced immune responses were detected in over 90% of patients.

The length of the CDR3 is 13 residues. Trimming cost V 9 bases and J 1 base, with 10 bases left between them. CDR1 and CDR2 from the germline V gene are LNHDA and SQIVND (reference sequence). Regarding this clone: As yet, its antigen is unknown.

The gene calls are TRBV19 and TRBJ1-3; D is unclear. The sequenced sample was PBMCs, obtained from a glioma patient treated with radiotherapy, temozolomide or both. The source is a man aged 45-60 years with glioma. CDR3 coding DNA: TGTGCCAGCGGTACCGTGTCTGGAAACACCATATATTTT. It specifies CASGTVSGNTIYF.